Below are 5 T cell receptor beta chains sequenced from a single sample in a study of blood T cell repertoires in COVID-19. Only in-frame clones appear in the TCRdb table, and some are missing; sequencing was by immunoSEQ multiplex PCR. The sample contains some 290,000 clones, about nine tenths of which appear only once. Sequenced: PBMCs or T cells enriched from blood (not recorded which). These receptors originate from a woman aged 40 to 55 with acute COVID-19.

CDR3 coding DNA: TGCAGTGCTAGTATTATGGAGCGGGAGTTCGGGGAAGAGACCCAGTACTTC. The encoded protein is CSASIMEREFGEETQYF. The V gene is TRBV20-1, the J gene TRBJ2-5, with 8 bases matching TRBD2. Germline V gives CDR1 DFQATT, CDR2 SNEGSKA (reference sequence). The CDR3 is made up of 17 amino acids. J gave up 3 bases and V 3 bases, and 15 bases lay outside the gene matches.

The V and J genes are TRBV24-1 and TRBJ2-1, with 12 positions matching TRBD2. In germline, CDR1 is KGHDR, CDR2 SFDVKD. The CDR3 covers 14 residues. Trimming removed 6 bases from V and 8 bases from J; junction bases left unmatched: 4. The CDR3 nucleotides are TGTGCCACCAGTAAGACTAGCGGGAGTGATGAGCAGTTCTTC. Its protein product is CATSKTSGSDEQFF.

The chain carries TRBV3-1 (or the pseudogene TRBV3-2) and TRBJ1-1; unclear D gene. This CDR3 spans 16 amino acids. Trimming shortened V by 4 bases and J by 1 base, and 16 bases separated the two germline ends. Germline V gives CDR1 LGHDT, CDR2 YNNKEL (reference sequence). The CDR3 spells CASSLRGLPGNTEAFF. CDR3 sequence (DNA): TGTGCCAGCAGCCTCCGGGGTCTCCCCGGGAACACTGAAGCTTTCTTT.

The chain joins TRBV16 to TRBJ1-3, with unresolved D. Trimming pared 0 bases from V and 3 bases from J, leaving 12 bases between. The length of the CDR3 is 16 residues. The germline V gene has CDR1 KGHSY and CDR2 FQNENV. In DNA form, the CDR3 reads TGTGCCAGCAGCCAATCTGCCGGGGAGCTTGGAAACACCATATATTTT. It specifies CASSQSAGELGNTIYF.

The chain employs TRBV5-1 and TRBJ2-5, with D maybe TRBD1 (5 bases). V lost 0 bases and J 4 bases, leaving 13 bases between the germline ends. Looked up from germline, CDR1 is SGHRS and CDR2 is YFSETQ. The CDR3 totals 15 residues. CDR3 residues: CASSLAGLDGETQYF. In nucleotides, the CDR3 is TGCGCCAGCAGCTTGGCAGGGCTGGATGGAGAGACCCAGTACTTC.